Listed below are T cell receptor beta chains from one sample, sequenced in a study of cytomegalovirus exposure and HLA in healthy donors. Profiled with immunoSEQ multiplex PCR; TCRdb holds only in-frame clones, not every one. The sample has approximately 190,000 clones, roughly four fifths seen once. The sample comprised PBMCs. The receptors stem from a woman in her 30s in good health and CMV-seropositive. Both conserved end residues are part of each CDR3. Each record gives: D gene, V gene, J gene, clone size, CDR3 DNA, CDR3 protein. A D gene is named only where the DNA matches it firmly. For some rows the clone size is stated as once, few or many, or as a class when expanded; others skip it.

d_call: TRBD1
v_call: TRBV18
j_call: TRBJ2-2
clone_size: few
cdr3_nt: TGTGCCAGCTCACCACGGGACAGGGGTAACACCGGGGAGCTGTTTTTT
cdr3_aa: CASSPRDRGNTGELFF

d_call: TRBD2
v_call: TRBV10-3
j_call: TRBJ2-2
clone_size: once
cdr3_nt: TGTGCCACCAAAGCGGGAAACCGCGACGGGGAGCTGTTTTTT
cdr3_aa: CATKAGNRDGELFF

d_call: NA
v_call: TRBV5-4
j_call: TRBJ2-7
clone_size: few
cdr3_nt: TGTGCCAGCAGCTTGCCCGGGAACGGCTACGAGCAGTACTTC
cdr3_aa: CASSLPGNGYEQYF

d_call: TRBD1
v_call: TRBV7-6
j_call: TRBJ2-7
clone_size: NA
cdr3_nt: TGTGCCAGCAGCCGGGACAGGGGGTCCGAGCAGTACTTC
cdr3_aa: CASSRDRGSEQYF

d_call: TRBD2
v_call: TRBV7-2
j_call: TRBJ2-3
clone_size: NA
cdr3_nt: TGTGCCAGCAGCCGTAGCGGGGGGACGGTAGATACGCAGTATTTT
cdr3_aa: CASSRSGGTVDTQYF

d_call: NA
v_call: TRBV4-2
j_call: TRBJ2-7
clone_size: NA
cdr3_nt: TGTGCCAGCAGCCAAGTTGAGGCTCCGTCCTACGAGCAGTACTTC
cdr3_aa: CASSQVEAPSYEQYF

d_call: TRBD1
v_call: TRBV6-6
j_call: TRBJ2-3
clone_size: NA
cdr3_nt: TGTGCCAGCAGTTACTCAGGGACAGGGACTCAGTATTTT
cdr3_aa: CASSYSGTGTQYF

d_call: TRBD2
v_call: TRBV9
j_call: TRBJ2-1
clone_size: NA
cdr3_nt: TGTGCCAGCAGCGTGGGCCTAGCGGGGGATACCTACAATGAGCAGTTCTTC
cdr3_aa: CASSVGLAGDTYNEQFF

d_call: TRBD1
v_call: TRBV18
j_call: TRBJ2-7
clone_size: NA
cdr3_nt: TGTGCCAGCTCCGGGACAGCGTCAACCTACGAGCAGTACTTC
cdr3_aa: CASSGTASTYEQYF

d_call: NA
v_call: TRBV11-3
j_call: TRBJ2-7
clone_size: NA
cdr3_nt: TGTGCCAGCAGCCCCACGGGCGGGGCTTACGAGCAGTACTTC
cdr3_aa: CASSPTGGAYEQYF

d_call: NA
v_call: TRBV7-2
j_call: TRBJ1-3
clone_size: NA
cdr3_nt: TGTGCCAGCAGCTTAGCAGCTCTGGCTGGAAACACCATATATTTT
cdr3_aa: CASSLAALAGNTIYF

d_call: NA
v_call: TRBV4-3
j_call: TRBJ2-2
clone_size: NA
cdr3_nt: TGCGCCAGCAGCTCGGGTGTGAACACCGGGGAGCTGTTTTTT
cdr3_aa: CASSSGVNTGELFF

d_call: TRBD2
v_call: TRBV12-5
j_call: TRBJ2-1
clone_size: NA
cdr3_nt: TGTGCTAGTGGTTTATCCCGCGGGGGGGTCAACTACAATGAGCAGTTCTTC
cdr3_aa: CASGLSRGGVNYNEQFF

d_call: NA
v_call: TRBV6-1
j_call: TRBJ2-7
clone_size: NA
cdr3_nt: TGTGCCAGCATAGAGTATGAGCAGTACTTC
cdr3_aa: CASIEYEQYF

d_call: NA
v_call: TRBV7-2
j_call: TRBJ1-1
clone_size: NA
cdr3_nt: TGTGCCAGCAGCTTAGGCTTGGCAAACACTGAAGCTTTCTTT
cdr3_aa: CASSLGLANTEAFF

d_call: NA
v_call: TRBV18
j_call: TRBJ1-2
clone_size: NA
cdr3_nt: TGTGCCAGCTCGCCTGACAGCGACTATGGCTACACCTTC
cdr3_aa: CASSPDSDYGYTF

d_call: TRBD1
v_call: TRBV28
j_call: TRBJ1-2
clone_size: NA
cdr3_nt: TGTGCCAGCAGGAGAGGACAGGGTTTGAGCTTCTTC
cdr3_aa: CASRRGQGLSFF

d_call: TRBD2
v_call: TRBV6-5
j_call: TRBJ2-2
clone_size: NA
cdr3_nt: TGTGCCAGCAGTTACGGGGAGGGCGGGGAGCTGTTTTTT
cdr3_aa: CASSYGEGGELFF

d_call: NA
v_call: TRBV28
j_call: TRBJ2-7
clone_size: NA
cdr3_nt: TGTGCCAGCAGTTTAGATTCCCTGGGGGCGTCCTACGAGCAGTACTTC
cdr3_aa: CASSLDSLGASYEQYF

d_call: TRBD1
v_call: TRBV27
j_call: TRBJ1-1
clone_size: NA
cdr3_nt: TGTGCCAGCAGTAAAGGGGGCAGGAACACTGAAGCTTTCTTT
cdr3_aa: CASSKGGRNTEAFF

d_call: NA
v_call: TRBV7-8
j_call: TRBJ2-3
clone_size: NA
cdr3_nt: TGTGCCAGCAGCTTAGCGGGAGCAGATACGCAGTATTTT
cdr3_aa: CASSLAGADTQYF

d_call: TRBD2
v_call: TRBV4-3
j_call: TRBJ2-5
clone_size: once
cdr3_nt: TGCGCCAGCAGCCAAGACGGGCGGGGGGTCCAAGAGACCCAGTACTTC
cdr3_aa: CASSQDGRGVQETQYF

d_call: TRBD1
v_call: TRBV7-9
j_call: TRBJ1-2
clone_size: NA
cdr3_nt: TGTGCCAGCAGCTTTTCACAGGGGTTCGATGGCTACACCTTC
cdr3_aa: CASSFSQGFDGYTF

d_call: NA
v_call: TRBV5-1
j_call: TRBJ2-5
clone_size: once
cdr3_nt: TGCGCCAGCAGCTTGTACCAGCAAGAGACCCAGTACTTC
cdr3_aa: CASSLYQQETQYF

d_call: NA
v_call: TRBV5-6
j_call: TRBJ2-2
clone_size: NA
cdr3_nt: TGTGCCAGCAGCTTGACCGGAGGAGCCACCGGGGAGCTGTTTTTT
cdr3_aa: CASSLTGGATGELFF

d_call: TRBD2
v_call: TRBV7-2
j_call: TRBJ2-7
clone_size: NA
cdr3_nt: TGTGCCAGCACCACGGGACTAGCGGCTTACGAGCAGTACTTC
cdr3_aa: CASTTGLAAYEQYF

d_call: TRBD1
v_call: TRBV9
j_call: TRBJ1-6
clone_size: once
cdr3_nt: TGTGCCAGCAGCGTCTCGGACAGGGCCACCAATTCACCCCTCCACTTT
cdr3_aa: CASSVSDRATNSPLHF

d_call: NA
v_call: TRBV19
j_call: TRBJ1-6
clone_size: NA
cdr3_nt: TGTGCCAGTAGCATCGGACAGATCAGTTCACCCCTCCACTTT
cdr3_aa: CASSIGQISSPLHF

d_call: NA
v_call: TRBV5-6
j_call: TRBJ2-7
clone_size: NA
cdr3_nt: TGTGCCAGCACCCTAAGGGGGGGGACCTACGAGCAGTACTTC
cdr3_aa: CASTLRGGTYEQYF

d_call: TRBD1
v_call: TRBV6-5
j_call: TRBJ2-7
clone_size: NA
cdr3_nt: TGTGCCAGCCAGAAGGACAGGGATAGGAACGAGCAGTACTTC
cdr3_aa: CASQKDRDRNEQYF

d_call: TRBD2
v_call: TRBV11-2
j_call: TRBJ2-1
clone_size: NA
cdr3_nt: TGTGCCAGCAGCCAGGGACTAGCGGGGGGCTATGAGCAGTTCTTC
cdr3_aa: CASSQGLAGGYEQFF

d_call: NA
v_call: TRBV5-4
j_call: TRBJ1-1
clone_size: NA
cdr3_nt: TGTGCCAGCAGCTTGCAGGGTCGGAACACTGAAGCTTTCTTT
cdr3_aa: CASSLQGRNTEAFF

d_call: NA
v_call: TRBV29-1
j_call: TRBJ2-3
clone_size: NA
cdr3_nt: TGCAGCCAGACAGACACAGATACGCAGTATTTT
cdr3_aa: CSQTDTDTQYF

d_call: TRBD2
v_call: TRBV18
j_call: TRBJ2-3
clone_size: NA
cdr3_nt: TGTGCCAGCTCACCTCAGAGCGGGAGGGTTTCAGATACGCAGTATTTT
cdr3_aa: CASSPQSGRVSDTQYF

d_call: NA
v_call: TRBV5-1
j_call: TRBJ2-1
clone_size: NA
cdr3_nt: TGCGCCAGCAGCTTGTTTGCAGGGAATAATGAGCAGTTCTTC
cdr3_aa: CASSLFAGNNEQFF

d_call: TRBD1
v_call: TRBV6-4
j_call: TRBJ2-3
clone_size: NA
cdr3_nt: TGTGCCAGCAGTGACTCAGGGGGCGCAGATACGCAGTATTTT
cdr3_aa: CASSDSGGADTQYF

d_call: NA
v_call: TRBV6-1
j_call: TRBJ1-5
clone_size: NA
cdr3_nt: TGTGCCAGCCACGAGTCCTATAGCAATCAGCCCCAGCATTTT
cdr3_aa: CASHESYSNQPQHF

d_call: TRBD1
v_call: TRBV7-2
j_call: TRBJ1-2
clone_size: few
cdr3_nt: TGTGCCAGCAGGTCCGGGACAGGGAATATCTATGGCTACACCTTC
cdr3_aa: CASRSGTGNIYGYTF

d_call: TRBD2
v_call: TRBV4-1
j_call: TRBJ2-1
clone_size: few
cdr3_nt: TGCGCCAGCAGCCAGGTTCTGGGGGGAGGGCGGTTCTTC
cdr3_aa: CASSQVLGGGRFF

d_call: NA
v_call: TRBV6-1
j_call: TRBJ1-6
clone_size: NA
cdr3_nt: TGTGCCAGCAGGGCTGGGGCTTCTAATTCACCCCTCCACTTT
cdr3_aa: CASRAGASNSPLHF

d_call: NA
v_call: TRBV2
j_call: TRBJ2-7
clone_size: NA
cdr3_nt: TGTGCCAGCCGGACTGGGGGGGCCCCCCTGAACGAGCAGTACTTC
cdr3_aa: CASRTGGAPLNEQYF

d_call: TRBD1
v_call: TRBV18
j_call: TRBJ2-7
clone_size: NA
cdr3_nt: TGTGCCAGCTCACCGGCAGGACAGGGCTACGAGCAGTACTTC
cdr3_aa: CASSPAGQGYEQYF

d_call: NA
v_call: TRBV4-1
j_call: TRBJ2-3
clone_size: NA
cdr3_nt: TGCGCCAGCAGCCAAAGATTACTTCTGCAGGGGGAGGTATCAGATACGCAGTATTTT
cdr3_aa: CASSQRLLLQGEVSDTQYF

d_call: TRBD1
v_call: TRBV23-1
j_call: TRBJ1-5
clone_size: NA
cdr3_nt: TGCGCCAGCAGTCAGTTAAGGGGGCTCGCGCAGCCCCAGCATTTT
cdr3_aa: CASSQLRGLAQPQHF

d_call: TRBD1
v_call: TRBV9
j_call: TRBJ1-6
clone_size: NA
cdr3_nt: TGTGCCAGCAGCGTAATGCCGGGACAGAATAATTCACCCCTCCACTTT
cdr3_aa: CASSVMPGQNNSPLHF

d_call: NA
v_call: TRBV7-2
j_call: TRBJ1-4
clone_size: NA
cdr3_nt: TGTGCCAGCAGCGAAGGACTGTTCAATGAAAAACTGTTTTTT
cdr3_aa: CASSEGLFNEKLFF

d_call: NA
v_call: TRBV19
j_call: TRBJ2-2
clone_size: NA
cdr3_nt: TGTGCCAGTAGTATTAGTGGGGCTAGTTTCCGCTCCGGGGAGCTGTTTTTT
cdr3_aa: CASSISGASFRSGELFF

d_call: TRBD1
v_call: TRBV5-4
j_call: TRBJ2-5
clone_size: NA
cdr3_nt: TGTGCCAGCAGCTTTTCTATTTTCCGCAGGACAGGGGGTCGGGAGACCCAGTACTTC
cdr3_aa: CASSFSIFRRTGGRETQYF

d_call: TRBD2
v_call: TRBV5-4
j_call: TRBJ2-7
clone_size: NA
cdr3_nt: TGTGCCAGCAGCTATGGTGGGGCTAGCGGGAGTTACGAGCAGTACTTC
cdr3_aa: CASSYGGASGSYEQYF

d_call: TRBD1
v_call: TRBV19
j_call: TRBJ1-3
clone_size: NA
cdr3_nt: TGTGCCAGTAGTATGGGACAGAAGACCTCTGGAAACACCATATATTTT
cdr3_aa: CASSMGQKTSGNTIYF

d_call: NA
v_call: TRBV27
j_call: TRBJ2-5
clone_size: NA
cdr3_nt: TGTGCCAGCAGTAAGGGGACGGGGGGCGTCGAAGAGACCCAGTACTTC
cdr3_aa: CASSKGTGGVEETQYF

d_call: NA
v_call: TRBV9
j_call: TRBJ2-5
clone_size: once
cdr3_nt: TGTGCCAGCAAGAGGAGCGGAGAAGAGACCCAGTACTTC
cdr3_aa: CASKRSGEETQYF